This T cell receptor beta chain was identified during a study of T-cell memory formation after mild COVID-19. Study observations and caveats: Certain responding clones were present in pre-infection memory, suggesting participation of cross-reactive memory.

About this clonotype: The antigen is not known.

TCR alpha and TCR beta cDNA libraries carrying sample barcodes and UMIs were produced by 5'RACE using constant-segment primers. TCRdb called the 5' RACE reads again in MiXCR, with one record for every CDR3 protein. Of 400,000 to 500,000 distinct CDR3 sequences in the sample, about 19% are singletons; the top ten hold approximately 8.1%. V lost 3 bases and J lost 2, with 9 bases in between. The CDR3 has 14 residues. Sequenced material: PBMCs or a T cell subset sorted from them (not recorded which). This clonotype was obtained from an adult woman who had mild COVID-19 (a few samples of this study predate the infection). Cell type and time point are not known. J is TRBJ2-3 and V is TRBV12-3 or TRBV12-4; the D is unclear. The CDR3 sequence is CASSFESPTDTQYF. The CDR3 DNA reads TGTGCCAGCAGTTTTGAATCCCCCACAGATACGCAGTATTTT.